These 24 T cell receptor beta chains were all obtained from the same sample, sequenced in a study of cytomegalovirus exposure and HLA in healthy donors. TCRdb's table, derived via immunoSEQ multiplex PCR, lists solely in-frame clones and lacks some. The table shows about 82,000 clones, with roughly 93% occurring only once. Sequencing used PBMCs. The receptor set was obtained from a man younger than 35 in good health and CMV-seronegative.

The CDR3 DNA reads TGTGCCAGCAGTTTAGGGGGCACCCGGGACAGGGCCCGCAATCAGCCCCAGCATTTT. Its protein product is CASSLGGTRDRARNQPQHF. The rearrangement uses TRBV28 and TRBJ1-5; 9 nucleotides line up with TRBD1. Germline V gene sequence: CDR1 MDHEN, CDR2 SYDVKM. V dropped 2 bases and J dropped 2; count of bases not matched to a gene: 13. There are 19 residues in the CDR3.

Note on this clone: Other DNA sequences in this sample translate to the same CDR3. The rearrangement joins TRBV5-1 to TRBJ2-1, with 8 bases matching TRBD2. The trim removed 4 bases at V and 0 bases at J, leaving 3 bases unmatched. The germline V gene has CDR1 SGHRS and CDR2 YFSETQ. The CDR3 totals 15 residues. CDR3 in DNA: TGCGCCAGCAGCCTGAGCGGGAGCTCCTACAATGAGCAGTTCTTC. Protein: CASSLSGSSYNEQFF.

The V and J genes are TRBV29-1 and TRBJ2-1; TRBD2 agrees at 16 bases. Trimming took 7 bases from V and 1 from J; bases not matched to a gene: 4. This CDR3 region has 16 residues. Germline V lookup: CDR1 SQVTM, CDR2 ANQGSEA. CDR3 amino acids: CSALGLAGGSYNEQFF. The CDR3 DNA reads TGCAGCGCCTTGGGACTAGCGGGAGGGTCCTACAATGAGCAGTTCTTC.

The chain uses TRBV19 and TRBJ1-5; tentatively, D is TRBD1 (5 bases). The V gene lost 3 bases and the J gene lost 4 bases, with 16 bases spanning the gap. This CDR3 is 16 amino acids long. Germline CDR1 is LNHDA and CDR2 is SQIVND (reference sequence). The CDR3 region is CASSIIFRERNQPQHF. CDR3 coding DNA: TGTGCCAGTAGTATTATTTTCAGGGAACGGAATCAGCCCCAGCATTTT.

The rearrangement joins TRBV30 to TRBJ1-1, with 8 bases fitting TRBD1. In germline, CDR1 is GTSNPN, CDR2 SVGIG (reference sequence). The V and J ends lost 6 bases and 4 bases, in that order; junction bases with no gene match: 4. The CDR3 sequence is 12 residues long. The CDR3 loop reads CACTGGGTEAFF. CDR3 sequence (DNA): TGTGCCTGTACAGGGGGGGGCACTGAAGCTTTCTTT.

The chain links TRBV10-3 to TRBJ1-2; tentative D call: TRBD1 (6 bases). V lost 3 bases to trimming and J lost 7 bases, with 12 bases between them. Looked up from germline, CDR1 is ENHRY and CDR2 is SYGVKD. The CDR3 covers 13 residues. In DNA, the CDR3 is TGTGCCATCAGTGAAGTGGGGGCTCTTGGCTACACCTTC. This sequence encodes CAISEVGALGYTF.

The genes are TRBV14 and TRBJ2-7, with D hard to call. Germline CDR1 reads SGHDN; CDR2 reads FVKESK. With 4 bases removed from V and 3 bases from J, the gap between germline ends came to 19 bases. CDR3 length: 16 amino acids. CDR3 loop: CASSPRTNPRNYEQYF. The CDR3 DNA sequence: TGTGCCAGCAGCCCACGTACTAACCCCAGAAACTACGAGCAGTACTTC. Full variable domain (remainder filled in from reference TRBV14 and TRBJ2-7): EAGVTQFPSHSVIEKGQTVTLRCDPISGHDNLYWYRRVMGKEIKFLLHFVKESKQDESGMPNNRFLAERTGGTYSTLKVQPAELEDSGVYFCASSPRTNPRNYEQYFGPGTRLTVT.

The chain uses TRBV30 and TRBJ1-1, with D perhaps TRBD1 (5 bases). Germline assignment: CDR1 GTSNPN and CDR2 SVGIG (reference sequence). This CDR3 comprises 14 residues. The V end was cut by 5 bases, the J end by 4 bases, with 17 bases between. CDR3: CAWAARVRGTEAFF. The CDR3 DNA reads TGTGCCTGGGCAGCCAGGGTAAGGGGCACTGAAGCTTTCTTT.

V and J are TRBV27 and TRBJ2-7; 8 bases line up with TRBD2. Germline lookup yields CDR1 MNHEY and CDR2 SMNVEV (reference sequence). The junction had 7 bases not matched to a gene; V was cut back by 4 bases and J by 5 bases. The CDR3 sequence is 14 residues long. CDR3 sequence: CASSYPGGADEQYF. DNA for the CDR3: TGTGCCAGCAGTTACCCGGGGGGGGCCGACGAGCAGTACTTC.

This clone was found once. The chain couples TRBV2 to TRBJ1-2; perhaps TRBD1 as D (6 bases). CDR1 SNHLY and CDR2 FYNNEI come from the germline V gene. This CDR3 has 13 residues. V lost 5 bases to trimming and J lost 2 bases, with 9 bases between them. CDR3 sequence reads: CASSPGQNYGYTF. The CDR3 nucleotides are TGTGCCAGCAGTCCTGGACAGAACTATGGCTACACCTTC. Drawing the rest from reference TRBV2 and TRBJ1-2, the complete variable domain is EPEVTQTPSHQVTQMGQEVILRCVPISNHLYFYWYRQILGQKVEFLVSFYNNEISEKSEIFDDQFSVERPDGSNFTLKIRSTKLEDSAMYFCASSPGQNYGYTFGSGTRLTVV.

The chain combines TRBV19 with TRBJ1-6; D perhaps matches TRBD1 (5 bases). The CDR3 runs 14 residues. V was trimmed by 7 bases and J by 4 bases, leaving 11 bases between them. Germline-derived CDR1 and CDR2 are LNHDA and SQIVND (reference sequence). The DNA for the CDR3 is TGTGCCAGTAAAACAGGCCCATATAATTCACCCCTCCACTTT. Its translation: CASKTGPYNSPLHF.

This rearrangement joins TRBV5-1 to TRBJ2-2; TRBD1 is a possible D gene (5 bases). V lost 4 bases, J lost 0 bases, and 13 bases lay in between. Germline lookup yields CDR1 SGHRS and CDR2 YFSETQ. This CDR3 comprises 16 residues. DNA for the CDR3: TGCGCCAGCAGCCAACAGCCAGGGACGAACACCGGGGAGCTGTTTTTT. This encodes CASSQQPGTNTGELFF.

V is TRBV30 and J is TRBJ1-4; 9 bases are a match to TRBD1. CDR1 and CDR2 (germline): GTSNPN, SVGIG (reference sequence). The V gene end was trimmed by 0 bases and the J gene end by 9 bases; junction bases not matched to a gene: 8. CDR3 size: 15 residues. CDR3 region: CAWSVLGQGNQKLFF. The CDR3, as DNA: TGTGCCTGGAGTGTATTGGGACAGGGCAACCAAAAACTGTTTTTT.

V is TRBV5-6 and J is TRBJ1-6; D unclear. CDR1 and CDR2 (germline): SGHDT, YYEEEE. Trimming took 0 bases from V and 8 from J, leaving 9 bases between them. The CDR3 covers 14 residues. The CDR3 loop reads CASSLGGRHSPLHF. CDR3 in DNA: TGTGCCAGCAGCTTGGGTGGGAGACATTCACCCCTCCACTTT.

The chain carries TRBV6-1 and TRBJ2-7, with unresolved D. Germline CDR1 reads MNHNS; CDR2 reads SASEGT. The CDR3 runs to 16 residues. Trimming removed 0 bases from V and 3 bases from J, with 15 bases in between. The CDR3 region is CASSEAMAVLNYEQYF. The CDR3 bases are TGTGCCAGCAGTGAAGCGATGGCAGTTCTGAACTACGAGCAGTACTTC.

This clone was found a few times. V gene TRBV6-4 combines with J gene TRBJ2-7, with 9 bases fitting TRBD2. CDR1 and CDR2 (germline): MRHNA, SNTAGT. Trimming took 4 bases from V and 0 from J; bases not matched to a gene: 4. The CDR3 has 15 residues. The CDR3 sequence: CASSAQAGGSYEQYF. CDR3 bases: TGTGCCAGCAGTGCCCAAGCGGGGGGCTCCTACGAGCAGTACTTC.

The rearrangement links TRBV10-2 to TRBJ1-2, with a weak D call TRBD1 (5 bases). This CDR3 spans 13 amino acids. Germline CDR1 is WSHSY and CDR2 is SAAADI. Trimming pared 5 bases from V and 2 bases from J, leaving 9 bases between. CDR3 residues: CASSKTENYGYTF. CDR3 DNA sequence: TGCGCCAGCAGTAAGACAGAAAACTATGGCTACACCTTC.

This sequence joins TRBV29-1 and TRBJ1-1; the match to TRBD1 covers 8 bases. Germline-derived CDR1 and CDR2 are SQVTM and ANQGSEA. This CDR3 has 12 residues. J was trimmed by 7 bases and V by 1 base; bases with no gene match: 2. The CDR3 nucleotides read TGCAGCGTTGAAGGGACAGGGCGTGAAGCTTTCTTT. It yields the protein CSVEGTGREAFF.

This chain connects TRBV30 to TRBJ1-1; possibly TRBD1 for D (6 bases). V was cut by 3 bases and J by 5 bases, with 19 bases left in between. Germline values: CDR1 GTSNPN, CDR2 SVGIG (reference sequence). The CDR3 totals 15 residues. This CDR3 reads CAWRNGAGERTEAFF. CDR3 coding DNA: TGTGCCTGGAGAAACGGTGCAGGGGAGAGGACTGAAGCTTTCTTT.

This rearrangement joins TRBV19 to TRBJ2-7; TRBD1 aligns across 9 bases. Germline CDR1 reads LNHDA; CDR2 reads SQIVND (reference sequence). Losses at the gene ends were 5 bases for V and 3 bases for J; bases not matched to a gene: 8. This CDR3 is 15 amino acids long. CDR3: CASSPTDRGRYEQYF. The DNA of the CDR3 is TGTGCCAGTAGTCCAACGGACAGGGGACGCTACGAGCAGTACTTC.

This clone appeared a few times. The CDR3 protein is CASSSEMQDHYGYTF. The CDR3 DNA is TGTGCCAGCAGTTCAGAAATGCAGGATCACTATGGCTACACCTTC. The V and J genes are TRBV27 and TRBJ1-2; D ambiguous. Trimming pared 4 bases from V and 3 bases from J, leaving 15 bases between. Germline V gives CDR1 MNHEY, CDR2 SMNVEV (reference sequence). This CDR3 has 15 residues.

The rearrangement links TRBV11-3 to TRBJ2-5, with 14 positions matching TRBD2. After removal of 1 base from V and 5 bases from J, the junction contained 12 bases not matched to a gene. The CDR3 spans 19 residues. Germline-derived CDR1 and CDR2 are SGHNT and YENEEA. For the CDR3, the DNA is TGTGCCAGCAGCTTAGGGAAGGGACTAGCGGGAGTTTTCCAGGAGACCCAGTACTTC. This gives the protein CASSLGKGLAGVFQETQYF.

This chain uses TRBV5-1 with TRBJ1-1; 8 nucleotides match TRBD1. Germline V gene lookup returns CDR1 SGHRS and CDR2 YFSETQ. The CDR3 runs to 14 residues. The V gene end was trimmed by 4 bases and the J gene end by 5 bases; junction bases not matched to a gene: 7. The CDR3 sequence: CASSVQGARTEAFF. The CDR3 region has the DNA TGCGCCAGCAGCGTTCAGGGGGCGAGGACTGAAGCTTTCTTT.

The CDR3 loop is CAWSGQGRSTEAFF. CDR3 nucleotide sequence: TGTGCCTGGAGTGGGCAGGGTAGGAGCACTGAAGCTTTCTTT. The chain links TRBV30 to TRBJ1-1; D perhaps matches TRBD1 (5 bases). CDR1 GTSNPN and CDR2 SVGIG come from the germline V gene (reference sequence). This CDR3 region has 14 residues. The V end lost 1 base, the J end lost 4 bases, and 13 bases lay between the germline ends.